This T cell receptor (beta chain) was identified during a study of response to subunit inactivated influenza vaccine. Notes on the study in general: There was a suggestion from the authors that each seasonal influenza vaccination recruits few new T cells.

This clonotype was seen only a few times. Its antigen is not known. V shed 1 base, J shed 5 bases, and the junction held 20 bases outside the gene matches. CDR1 MNHEY and CDR2 SVGEGT come from the germline V gene. This CDR3 region has 21 residues. Each CDR3 protein is one row after TCRdb ran MiXCR on the RT-PCR reads. Counted here are about 480,000 distinct CDR3 sequences, 10% to 11% occurring once; the ten biggest clones make up about 12%. The chain employs TRBV6-2 or TRBV6-3 and TRBJ2-7; 13 nucleotides align to TRBD2. The source of this sequence is a man aged 45-65 years who received an inactivated influenza vaccine. This material consisted of PBMCs from blood, taken about 6 weeks after vaccination. CDR3 protein: CASSYFRLGQGTSGIRNEQYF. For the CDR3, the DNA is TGTGCCAGCAGTTACTTTCGGCTGGGACAGGGGACTAGCGGGATCAGGAACGAGCAGTACTTC.